This T cell receptor beta chain was profiled in a study of cytomegalovirus exposure and HLA in healthy donors (TCRdb year 2017). Concerning the study at large: An earlier analysis of approximately 550 of the donors reported about 290 Gb of sequence data and 117 million unique TCR beta sequences from about 200 million T cells. An early release covering 500 to 750 HLA-typed donors comprised approximately 300 gigabases of sequencing data and 85 million to 100 million unique TCR sequences. Of the approximately 400 genotyped donors, roughly 80% were placed in the genetic ancestry cluster associated with self-reported Caucasian donors. The study aimed to test whether cataloging public T cell receptors could reveal signatures of past pathogen exposure. The study profiled the T cell repertoires of hundreds of subjects by immunosequencing and related them to cytomegalovirus serostatus. Besides the first cohort of 550 to 750 subjects, a separate validation cohort made up of 95 to 150 different subjects was used. The study combined high-throughput TCR immunosequencing, statistical association of individual TCRs with disease status, and machine learning to predict cytomegalovirus infection status. To study patterns of TCR occurrence, a later analysis re-analyzed previously published TCR beta repertoires from more than 550 donors and added high-resolution HLA genotyping. The later analysis used no new phenotypic data to find candidate immune exposures, relying instead on TCR beta sequences and their occurrence across donors. To decide whether each TCR beta V gene segment behaved as functional or pseudogenic, an earlier analysis of some 540 of the donors relied on high-throughput TCR beta sequencing. Donor age, sex, ethnicity and CMV serostatus were compiled together with the repertoire data. Genome-wide SNP genotypes for about 65% of the roughly 670 donors were used in a later genetic analysis, which treated that subset as a discovery cohort. All discovery cohort repertoires had been generated on a single sequencing platform. Class I and class II HLA loci were covered by the typing at four-digit resolution. The number of typed donors differed by locus: about 620-640 for A, B, C, DRB1 and DQB1; approximately 540 for DQA1; around 580 for DPA1; and roughly 490 for DPB1. Roughly 5 DR-DQ haplotypes were handled as single units for association and clustering, since linkage in the cohort was strong. Among some 400 genotyped donors of the cohort, an average of about 240,000 unique TCR beta nucleotide sequences were sequenced per donor, roughly a sixth of them non-productive. On the study overall, not on this receptor specifically: According to a later analysis, TCR association rates differed among HLA loci, with DRB1 alleles showing the most associated TCRs and HLA-C alleles showing the fewest. Most TCR sequences were seen in very few donors, while some public TCRs were found in many individuals. An association between a missense DCLRE1C variant and V-gene and J-gene trimming of TCR beta chains was found in a later genetic analysis and replicated in an independent cohort. According to the authors, the approach could potentially be generalized to other disease states and immunological phenotypes. Because HLA typing was missing for some donors at each locus, association tests included only the typed subset. In an earlier analysis of over 550 of the donors, most TCR beta V segments were observed in productive rearrangements about 90% or about 30% of the time, broadly matching IMGT annotations. Several of the top co-occurrence clusters appeared to be linked to parvovirus B19, influenza, CMV and Epstein-Barr virus, according to a later analysis. Specific HLA alleles were associated with about 17,000 TCR beta sequences at a false discovery rate of 0.05 in a later analysis. Linkage disequilibrium might explain the correlated functional status among segregating V segments, but an unknown experimental factor could not be excluded. Immune exposure information for the cohort was limited to CMV serostatus. In both the original and validation cohorts, the classifier was reported to diagnose cytomegalovirus status with high specificity and sensitivity. A total of around 150 TCR beta chains were listed by the study as associated with cytomegalovirus. Compared with the 666-donor mean, donors in an Asian-associated ancestry cluster had fewer N-insertions in productive TCRs, according to a later genetic analysis. Because counts were too low, more than 15 rarely observed V segments, including chromosome 9 orphons, were left out of the earlier analysis of over 550 of the donors. Strong co-occurrence of HLA alleles, especially DR and DQ, made assigning TCR associations to individual alleles difficult. A further reported finding was that TCR beta sequences accurately predicted the HLA-A and HLA-B alleles for most subjects in the first cohort. In a later analysis, HLA-associated TCR beta chains were found to be more clonally expanded and to have lower generation probabilities than equally common non-associated chains. Some IMGT-functional V segments, including TRBV6-2 and TRBV6-3, could not be told apart with the 87-base-pair reads, so those segments were excluded. Most CMV-associated TCR beta chains appeared to be HLA-restricted in a later analysis, and the HLA associations seemed to be driven largely by CMV exposure. A cluster of highly shared sequence variants was judged likely to be a technical artifact of the sequencing pipeline. A few of the identified cytomegalovirus-associated TCR beta chains were confirmed in vitro to be specific for cytomegalovirus antigens. The cohort was sequenced for TCR beta chains only, and without alpha or paired-chain data the features that could be detected were limited. Roughly uniform sequencing depth across donors was assumed in presence/absence analyses, although this assumption may not hold.

As for this clone: Its antigen specificity is not known. No much larger clone is present one base from it, and per-base qualities are unavailable.

The method behind the library was the immunoSEQ multiplex PCR assay. The multiplex PCR relied on a mix of 60 forward primers for TCR Vbeta segments and 13 reverse primers for TCR Jbeta segments. The CDR3 region of rearranged TCR beta genes was amplified from genomic DNA by a multiplex PCR assay. On the Illumina HiSeq System, the amplified TCR beta libraries were sequenced as 87-base-pair reads. The original methods were these. A later analysis counted tens of millions of unique TCR beta chains across the 690 or so repertoires, and around 9.9 million of these chains were shared by at least two donors. To remove PCR and sequencing errors, raw reads were error-corrected and collapsed into unique sequences using a nearest-neighbor algorithm that merged closely related sequences. To assign V, D and J gene segments, CDR3 sequences were aligned to IMGT reference sequences. For a sequence to be retained, a match of at least six nucleotides was required to both a V gene segment and a J gene segment. Rearrangements were classified as productive when the CDR3 lacked stop codons and remained in frame with V and J, and all other rearrangements were classified as non-productive. Following IMGT convention, CDR3 was defined as the stretch from the second conserved V-encoded cysteine to the conserved J-encoded phenylalanine. The earlier analysis of 550 to 650 of the donors excluded any sequence lacking an unambiguous match to a single V gene segment. An earlier analysis of approximately 590 of the donors classified V segments as functional when productive rearrangements were above 56.7% and as segregating when the standard deviation between donors was above 5%. A statistical classification framework was built for diagnosing cytomegalovirus status from the catalog of TCR beta chain sequences. A later analysis assigned V and J genes by comparing TCR nucleotide sequences with IMGT/GENE-DB human TR gene sequences. The TCRdist pipeline was used in a later analysis to assign CDR3 sequences and most-parsimonious VDJ recombination scenarios. In a later analysis, each TCR beta chain was defined by its CDR3 amino acid sequence together with its V-gene family, and reads lacking a unique V-gene family were excluded. To address suspected cross-contamination and a sequencing artifact, a later analysis removed a few hundred highly shared, low-generation-probability nucleotide sequences. In a later analysis, a clonal expansion index was calculated for each public chain from normalized within-repertoire ranks of inferred template counts. A later analysis computed generation probabilities with a VDJ recombination model fitted to out-of-frame rearrangements, and checked the results against IGoR. A later analysis scored TCR-TCR, TCR-HLA and TCR-CMV co-occurrence with hypergeometric tests, applying a repertoire-size bias correction to TCR pairs. A later analysis estimated false discovery rates by permuting HLA or CMV assignments 20 times. In a later analysis, co-occurring TCRs were grouped using DBSCAN, and TCRdist sequence similarity was added for clustering within HLA-allele-positive subsets. Repertoires with fewer than 30,000 or more than 120,000 public chains were left out of co-occurrence clustering, as were a handful of repertoires with anomalous nucleotide sharing. TCRdb took this table from immuneACCESS and kept in-frame rearrangements with V and J called. Such tables lack part of the clones; where checked against another copy, unresolved V genes explain under half of the gap, and the rest is unexplained. V and J calls and clone size are given by that table; D and trimming were obtained from the DNA. The table for this sample lists around 110,000 clones; approximately 80% of them were counted only once. The ten largest account for 22% of the sample.

The cohort consisted of approximately 670 healthy bone marrow donors. All cohort members were sampled while nominally healthy, although unrecorded immune exposures were likely present. The donor tested CMV seropositive, placing the donor among the 290 or so seropositive members of the cohort. A peripheral blood sample was provided by each donor, and peripheral blood mononuclear cells were used for TCR beta sequencing. The Qiagen DNeasy Blood Extraction Kit was used to extract genomic DNA from the blood cell samples. Measured from the cysteine to the phenylalanine, the CDR3 is 15 residues long. Only the CDR3 region is kept as DNA, spanning 45 bases read in frame from base 1. Cut back by 2 bases and 1 base, the V and J ends lie 11 bases apart. CDR1 and CDR2 are read off the germline V gene as SNHLY and FYNNEI.

Sequencing was performed on PBMCs. The rearranged chain carries TRBV2 and TRBJ1-1, and the D gene may be TRBD1, 5 bases matching. This clonotype originated in a man aged 30-40 years in good health and CMV-seropositive. Here the CDR3 is given as CASSERTNKNTEAFF. The DNA is as follows: TGTGCCAGCAGTGAAAGGACAAATAAGAACACTGAAGCTTTCTTT.